Listed below are T cell receptor beta chains from one sample, sequenced in a study of T cell repertoires in cytomegalovirus infection. MiXCR, applied by TCRdb to the reads, yields one record per CDR3 protein. Of about 920,000 distinct CDR3 sequences in the sample, approximately 33% are singletons; the top ten hold about an eighth. Antigens of these TCRs are unknown. Here the sequenced sample was cultured CD8+ T cells from PBMCs, taken from culture after CMV antigen stimulation. The receptors originated from a human donor in good health (CMV status not recorded). Some clones in this sample may be carry-over from other donors' samples. Both conserved end residues are part of each CDR3. A D gene is named only where the DNA matches it firmly. Not all rows give a size; the values are once, few, many and, for expanded clones, a class.

v_gene,d_gene,j_gene,abundance,CDR3nt,CDR3aa
TRBV12-3/TRBV12-4,NA,TRBJ2-5,few,TGTGCCAGCACCCAGGACCGCGAGACCCAGTACTTC,CASTQDRETQYF
TRBV7-8,NA,TRBJ1-1,NA,TGTGCCAGCACCTTAGGGGGGCGGGGGACTGAAGCTTTCTTT,CASTLGGRGTEAFF
TRBV27,NA,TRBJ2-1,NA,TGTGCCAGCAGTCCCGTGACAGACAATGAGCAGTTCTTC,CASSPVTDNEQFF
TRBV7-9,NA,TRBJ1-4,NA,TGTGCCAGCAGCCCTGACGGCAGGGCTAATGAAAAACTGTTTTTT,CASSPDGRANEKLFF
TRBV19,NA,TRBJ2-7,NA,TGTGCCAGTAGCGACCAGGTAGCCTACGAGCAGTACTTC,CASSDQVAYEQYF
TRBV4-1,NA,TRBJ2-6,NA,TGCGCCAGCAGCCCGGAAGGGGGGGCCAACGTCCTGACTTTC,CASSPEGGANVLTF
TRBV12-3/TRBV12-4,TRBD1,TRBJ2-1,many,TGTGCCAGCAGTTTTGCCGTGTGGGGACAGACTAATGAGCAGTTCTTC,CASSFAVWGQTNEQFF
TRBV9,TRBD1,TRBJ2-2,NA,TGTGCCAGCAGCGTAGGTATAAAGTTGGACAGGGGAAAGACCGGGGAGCTGTTTTTT,CASSVGIKLDRGKTGELFF
TRBV29-1,NA,TRBJ1-1,once,TGCAGCGTTATGGCGGCTGAAGCTTTCTTT,CSVMAAEAFF
TRBV2,TRBD1,TRBJ1-2,NA,TGTGCCACACTACAGGGGGCAGACTATGGCTACACCTTC,CATLQGADYGYTF
TRBV12-3/TRBV12-4,NA,TRBJ2-1,few,TGTGCCAGCCTTTCGTCAGGGGAGTTGGTAAATGAGCAGTTCTTC,CASLSSGELVNEQFF
TRBV7-2,TRBD1,TRBJ1-1,many,TGTGCCAGCAGCTTAAGTCTTGGGACAGGGGTAGGGACTGAAGCTTTCTTT,CASSLSLGTGVGTEAFF
TRBV4-3,TRBD1,TRBJ1-1,many,TGCGCCAGCAGCCAGTACAGGGGCACTGAAGCTTTCTTT,CASSQYRGTEAFF
TRBV7-3,NA,TRBJ2-1,few,TGTGCCAGCAGGATGCGCGGGGGCGGACCCTACAATGAGCAGTTCTTC,CASRMRGGGPYNEQFF
TRBV6-2/TRBV6-3,NA,TRBJ1-1,NA,TGTGCCAGCAGCTCCGGACATTCAGGGGCTGAAGCTTTCTTT,CASSSGHSGAEAFF
TRBV29-1,TRBD1,TRBJ2-1,NA,TGCAGCGGGACAGGGTCCAATGAGCAGTTCTTC,CSGTGSNEQFF
TRBV24-1,NA,TRBJ1-1,few,TGTGCCACCAGTGATGGGGACCGAAAAGCTTTCTTT,CATSDGDRKAFF
TRBV6-5,TRBD1,TRBJ1-2,NA,TGTGCCAGCAGTTACTCGACAGGGCCAGGCTATGGCTACACCTTC,CASSYSTGPGYGYTF
TRBV11-1,TRBD2,TRBJ2-5,NA,TGTGCCAGCAGCCCCCAAAAAGCGGGGGGGCCAAAATGGACCCAGTACTTC,CASSPQKAGGPKWTQYF
TRBV7-3,NA,TRBJ2-1,NA,TGTGCCAGCAGCTCCCGCCGAGGGGCAAACTACAATGAGCAGTTGTTC,CASSSRRGANYNEQLF
TRBV27,TRBD1,TRBJ2-1,few,TGTGCCAGCAGTTTAGGGACAGTAGGTAATGAGCAGTTCTTC,CASSLGTVGNEQFF
TRBV6-2/TRBV6-3,NA,TRBJ1-1,NA,TGTGCCAGCAGTTACTCGATTCCCGGGGTGAACACTGAAGCTTTCTTT,CASSYSIPGVNTEAFF
TRBV6-1,NA,TRBJ1-2,NA,TGTGCCAGCAGTGAACTCCTTAGTTTGGGGGAAGGGACCTTC,CASSELLSLGEGTF
TRBV7-8,NA,TRBJ2-1,few,TGTGCCAGCAGGGCCCGAGGTTACAATGAGCAGTTCTTC,CASRARGYNEQFF
TRBV7-2,NA,TRBJ2-1,many,TGTGCCAGCAGCTCCACAGGGGAGCAGTTCTTC,CASSSTGEQFF
TRBV7-6,TRBD1,TRBJ1-1,few,TGTGCCAGCAGCTTGGGACAGGGGATGGAAGCTTTCTTT,CASSLGQGMEAFF
TRBV27,NA,TRBJ1-1,NA,TGTGCCAGCAGTTTCTTCATGAACACTGAAGCTTTCTTT,CASSFFMNTEAFF
TRBV7-6,TRBD1,TRBJ2-5,once,TGTGCTAGCAGCTCGAGGACAGGTGATAGAGAGACCCAGTACTTC,CASSSRTGDRETQYF
TRBV7-2,TRBD2,TRBJ2-5,NA,TGTGTCAGCGGCGACAGGAGTAGCGGGGGGCCCCACTTC,CVSGDRSSGGPHF
TRBV7-2,NA,TRBJ2-7,many,TGTGCCAGCAGCTCCGCCGGACTAGGGGGCGACGAGCAGTACTTC,CASSSAGLGGDEQYF
TRBV6-6,NA,TRBJ2-5,once,TGTGCCAGCAGCGGGGAGACGCGGCGCATAGAGACCCAGTACTTC,CASSGETRRIETQYF
TRBV7-9,NA,TRBJ2-1,few,TGTGCCAGCAGCCCTACTATAGGATCGGGATCCTACAATGAGCAGTTCTTC,CASSPTIGSGSYNEQFF
TRBV7-2,NA,TRBJ1-2,many,TGTGCCAGCAGCTTCTTGGAGAACTATGGCTACACCTTC,CASSFLENYGYTF
TRBV6-6,NA,TRBJ2-1,NA,TGTGCCAGCAGTTACGCCGTTGCCAATGAGCAGTTCTTC,CASSYAVANEQFF
TRBV4-1,NA,TRBJ2-2,NA,TGCGCCAGCAGCCACTACGGGAACACCGGGGAGCTGTTTTTT,CASSHYGNTGELFF
TRBV6-2/TRBV6-3,NA,TRBJ1-6,NA,TGTGCCAGCAGTAGGGACCTACGAAGATCACCCCTCCACTTT,CASSRDLRRSPLHF
TRBV7-2,NA,TRBJ1-1,many,TGTGCCAGCGAAGAATTTCGCACTGAAGCTTTCTTT,CASEEFRTEAFF
TRBV7-8,TRBD2,TRBJ2-5,NA,TGTGCCAGCAGCTTAGCTAAGCGGGGGGGCCTAAAAGAGACCCAGTACTTC,CASSLAKRGGLKETQYF
TRBV27,NA,TRBJ2-1,NA,TGTGCCAGCAGTTTATCGCGGGGCTCTTTATATGAGCAGTTCTTC,CASSLSRGSLYEQFF
TRBV29-1,NA,TRBJ1-1,few,TGCAGCCCATTGATGGTGAAACAGGGCGAGGTCGGCACTGAAGCTTTCTTT,CSPLMVKQGEVGTEAFF
TRBV4-1,NA,TRBJ2-5,few,TGCGCCAGCAGCCTCCAGGCCAGGGGTTCGGAGACCCAGTACTTC,CASSLQARGSETQYF
TRBV7-3,TRBD2,TRBJ2-1,NA,TGTGCCAGCAGCTTTGGGACTAGCGGGTCATACAATGAGCAGTTCTTC,CASSFGTSGSYNEQFF
TRBV5-4,TRBD1,TRBJ1-3,NA,TGTGCCAGCAGCCGGGACAGGGATCGTGAAGACACCATATATTTT,CASSRDRDREDTIYF
TRBV29-1,NA,TRBJ1-1,NA,TGCAGCGTCAAACCAAGGGAGCTTTTTAACACTGAAGCTTTCTTT,CSVKPRELFNTEAFF
TRBV5-6,NA,TRBJ2-3,NA,TGTGCCAGCAGCTTGGATGAGGACCGCACAGATACGCAGTATTTT,CASSLDEDRTDTQYF
TRBV19,NA,TRBJ2-3,few,TGTGCCAGTAGTATAGATCGTAGTAAAGGAACAGATACGCAGTATTTT,CASSIDRSKGTDTQYF
TRBV6-5,TRBD2,TRBJ2-4,NA,TGTGTCAGCAGTGGGACTAGCGGGGGTTTCAAAAACATTCAGTACTTC,CVSSGTSGGFKNIQYF
TRBV11-1,TRBD1,TRBJ2-1,few,TGTGCCAGCAGCCACGCGGACAGGGCCAATGAGCAGTTCTTC,CASSHADRANEQFF
TRBV19,TRBD1,TRBJ2-1,many,TGTGCCAGTAGTATCTGGGACAGGGGACATGAGCAGTTCTTC,CASSIWDRGHEQFF
TRBV4-1,NA,TRBJ1-1,few,TGCGCCAGCAGCCAAGACCCCGGGACGGACACCGGGGCTTTCTTT,CASSQDPGTDTGAFF
TRBV19,NA,TRBJ1-2,NA,TGTGCCAGTAGCCCGGGGGCATACATCAACTATGGCTACACCTTC,CASSPGAYINYGYTF
TRBV7-4,NA,TRBJ1-5,NA,TGTGCCAGCAGCTTAGAAGGGAATGACCAGCCCCAGCATTTT,CASSLEGNDQPQHF
TRBV6-5,NA,TRBJ2-1,NA,TGTGCCAGCAGTTACTCGAGGGGACGTGAGCAGTTCTTC,CASSYSRGREQFF
TRBV4-3,NA,TRBJ1-3,NA,TGCGCCAGCAGCCGGGCCAGCCTGGGAGGTGGGGACACCATATATTTT,CASSRASLGGGDTIYF
TRBV7-9,NA,TRBJ2-7,NA,TGTGCCAGCAGAACCGGCAGCTCCTACGAGCAGTACTTC,CASRTGSSYEQYF
TRBV11-2,NA,TRBJ2-7,NA,TGTGCCAGCAGCCCCCGTTTCGGCGGGGAAAGAAACGAGCAGTACTTC,CASSPRFGGERNEQYF
TRBV4-2,NA,TRBJ1-1,few,TGTGCCAGCAGCCAAGGAGGTGCAGGGAACACTGAAGCTTTCTTT,CASSQGGAGNTEAFF
TRBV9,TRBD2,TRBJ2-1,few,TGTGCCAGCAGCGTACCGTTCCGTGACGGGGGGGCCGATGAGCAGTTCTTC,CASSVPFRDGGADEQFF
TRBV7-6,NA,TRBJ2-2,many,TGTGCCAGCACCCACGCGCCGGGGACGGCGAACACCGGGGAGCTGTTTTTT,CASTHAPGTANTGELFF
TRBV7-2,NA,TRBJ1-1,few,TGTACCAGCAGCTACCGGACAGTGAACACTGAAGCTTTCTTT,CTSSYRTVNTEAFF